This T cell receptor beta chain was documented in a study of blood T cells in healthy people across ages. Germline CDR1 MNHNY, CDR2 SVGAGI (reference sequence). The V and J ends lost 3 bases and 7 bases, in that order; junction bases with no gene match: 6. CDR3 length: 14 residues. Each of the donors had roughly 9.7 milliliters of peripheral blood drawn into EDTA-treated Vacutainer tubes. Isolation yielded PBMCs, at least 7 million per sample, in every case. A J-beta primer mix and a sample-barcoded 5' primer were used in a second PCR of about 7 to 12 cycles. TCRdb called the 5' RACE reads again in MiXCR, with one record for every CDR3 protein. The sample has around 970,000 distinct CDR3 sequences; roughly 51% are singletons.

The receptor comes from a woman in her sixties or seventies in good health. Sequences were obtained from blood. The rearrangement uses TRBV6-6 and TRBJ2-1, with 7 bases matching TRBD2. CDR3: CASSYLADRNEQFF. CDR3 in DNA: TGTGCCAGCAGTTATCTAGCGGACCGTAATGAGCAGTTCTTC.